Sequencing of this TCR beta chain was carried out in a study of blood T cell repertoires in COVID-19. Study-level background: There were acute and convalescent COVID-19 samples, and they came from the United States, Italy and Spain. Nucleic acid was either cDNA or gDNA, and it came from T cells, B-cell-depleted T cells, or PBMCs.

This clone was detected ten times or more. A much larger clone lies one base from this, so it may be a read error. The sample has other DNA sequences that encode this CDR3 too. Original handling: Amplification of reference gene primers provided the estimated nucleated cell counts. Sequencing was performed with immunoSEQ multiplex PCR; in TCRdb, only in-frame clones are kept and a portion is missing. That table supplies the V and J calls and clone size; D and trimming were determined from the DNA. The table lists around 40,000 clones, about 87% of them singletons. This CDR3 region has 15 residues. V gave up 5 bases and J gave up 12 bases; unmatched junction bases: 14. Germline loops: CDR1 SGHTA, CDR2 FQGTGA.

Sequencing input: peripheral blood. The clonotype comes from a man in his fifties with active or convalescent COVID-19. This chain connects TRBV7-3 to TRBJ2-1, with TRBD2 matching over 9 bases. For the CDR3, the DNA is TGTGCCAGCAGCCGACTCGCGGGAGGGCCGGGGGGGCAGTTCTTC. Its translation is CASSRLAGGPGGQFF.